This T cell receptor (beta chain) is drawn from a study of blood T cell repertoires in COVID-19. Participants classified as exposed had met a COVID-19 case within 2 weeks before study entry. Repertoires were generated with immunoSEQ multiplex PCR, while TCRdb's copy carries only in-frame clones and drops some. The sample lists about 190,000 clones, about 83% occurring once. The CDR3 runs to 14 residues. V was shortened by 3 bases and J by 3 bases, with 11 bases between the two germline ends. CDR1 and CDR2 from the germline V gene are MGHRA and YSYEKL. The specimen was PBMCs or T cells enriched from blood (not recorded which). The chain is built from TRBV4-1 and TRBJ1-1; D might be TRBD1 (6 bases). The TCR originated in a woman in her thirties who had been exposed to COVID-19. The CDR3 is CASSQREGDTEAFF. Here the CDR3 DNA reads TGCGCCAGCAGCCAGAGGGAGGGGGACACTGAAGCTTTCTTT.